These 32 T cell receptor beta chains came from one sample sequenced in a study of CD8+CD57+ T cells in acquired aplastic anemia. TCR beta VDJ and CDR3 were profiled, and genomic DNA was the template. TCRdb used MiXCR to reprocess the reads, holding one entry per CDR3 protein. This table holds hundreds of thousands of distinct CDR3 sequences, 60% to 80% found once. The sample taken for sequencing was sorted CD4+, CD8+, or CD8+CD57+ T cells (not recorded which) from PBMCs. The receptors derive from a human donor in good health, serving as a control.

This clonotype has a single count. The V gene is TRBV4-2, the J gene TRBJ1-2; tentatively, D is TRBD1 (6 bases). CDR3 size: 12 residues. CDR1 and CDR2 (germline): LGHNA, YNFKEQ. The CDR3 DNA reads TGTAGCATCGAAGACAGGAATTATGGCTACACCTTC. Translated, it gives CSIEDRNYGYTF.

This clonotype was seen many times. The chain couples TRBV6-5 to TRBJ2-1, with a possible D match to TRBD2 (5 bases). V gave up 11 bases and J gave up 6 bases, with 17 bases separating them. The germline V gene has CDR1 MNHEY and CDR2 SVGAGI. The CDR3 covers 13 residues. The CDR3 region is CAAGTRRSNEQFF. CDR3 coding DNA: TGTGCCGCAGGAACTAGGAGGAGCAATGAGCAGTTCTTC.

This clonotype has ten or more counts. CDR3 in DNA: TGCGCCAGCAGCGATTACAGCATCAACACTGAAGCTTTCTTT. Translation: CASSDYSINTEAFF. The chain joins TRBV5-1 to TRBJ1-1, with D hard to call. The ends were cut back, 4 bases at V and 2 bases at J, with 12 bases in the middle. The CDR3 is 14 residues long. Germline CDR1 is SGHRS and CDR2 is YFSETQ.

V gene TRBV7-2 combines with J gene TRBJ2-7; D unresolved. The CDR3 has 15 amino acids. The V and J ends lost 1 base and 13 bases respectively, with 23 bases between them. Germline CDR1 SGHTA, CDR2 FQGNSA. The DNA for the CDR3 is TGTGCCAGCAGCTTAGGGTGGGGTCAAGAGACCCAGTACTACTTC. It translates to CASSLGWGQETQYYF.

The genes are TRBV10-1 and TRBJ1-1; D might be TRBD1 (5 bases). Trimming left V 2 bases short and J 7 bases short, with 11 bases between. The germline V gene has CDR1 WNHNN and CDR2 SYGVQD (reference sequence). The CDR3 has 13 residues. The CDR3 sequence: CASSEIQGGEAFF. The CDR3 DNA sequence: TGCGCCAGCAGTGAGATTCAGGGCGGTGAAGCTTTCTTT.

V gene TRBV5-5 combines with J gene TRBJ2-7; D gene unclear. The V end lost 5 bases, the J end lost 7 bases, and 10 bases lay between the germline ends. CDR1 and CDR2 from the germline V gene are SGHKS and YYEKEE (reference sequence). The CDR3 spans 11 residues. The CDR3 DNA follows: TGTGCCAGCAGAAAAACGGAGGAGCAGTACTTC. Translation gives CASRKTEEQYF. The full variable domain, with the rest looked up from reference TRBV5-5 and TRBJ2-7, is DAGVTQSPTHLIKTRGQQVTLRCSPISGHKSVSWYQQVLGQGPQFIFQYYEKEERGRGNFPDRFSARQFPNYSSELNVNALLLGDSALYLCASRKTEEQYFGPGTRLTVT.

In its sample, this clonotype was seen once. The chain couples TRBV20-1 to TRBJ1-5; D gene unclear. Germline CDR1 DFQATT, CDR2 SNEGSKA (reference sequence). V lost 4 bases to trimming and J lost 3 bases, with 16 bases between them. CDR3 length equals 15 residues. The CDR3 loop is CSATTVRSTNQPQHF. The DNA for the CDR3 is TGCAGTGCTACTACCGTTAGGAGTACCAATCAGCCCCAGCATTTT.

Of note for this clonotype: The germline gene is not matched at one end of the junction; a read error may be the cause. The chain joins TRBV7-2 to TRBJ1-4; D may be TRBD1 (5 bases). The CDR3 extends over 12 amino acids. The germline V gene encodes CDR1 SGHTA and CDR2 FQGNSA. In DNA, the CDR3 is TGTGCCAGCAGCCCAGGGCGGGGGAAGCTGATTTTT. Encoded protein: CASSPGRGKLIF. The full variable domain, with the rest looked up from reference TRBV7-2 and TRBJ1-4, is GAGVSQSPSNKVTEKGKDVELRCDPISGHTALYWYRQSLGQGLEFLIYFQGNSAPDKSGLPSDRFSAERTGGSVSTLTIQRTQQEDSAVYLCASSPGRGKLIFGSGTQLSVL.

The V and J genes are TRBV20-1 and TRBJ2-2; 7 bases are a match to TRBD1. The CDR3 has 14 residues. Germline V lookup: CDR1 DFQATT, CDR2 SNEGSKA (reference sequence). Unmatched junction bases numbered 8, after V lost 6 bases and J lost 4 bases. The chain's CDR3 is CSATGQRSTGELFF. The CDR3 DNA reads TGCAGTGCAACGGGACAGAGATCCACCGGGGAGCTGTTTTTT.

The V gene is TRBV5-4, the J gene TRBJ1-2, with TRBD1 as a possible D gene (6 bases). Trimming took 0 bases from V and 6 from J, leaving 12 bases between them. This CDR3 is built from 14 residues. CDR1 SGHNT and CDR2 YYREEE come from the germline V gene (reference sequence). As DNA, the CDR3 is TGTGCCAGCAGCTTGGAAGGGGGGTTCAATGGCTACACCTTC. This gives the protein CASSLEGGFNGYTF. Drawing the rest from reference TRBV5-4 and TRBJ1-2, the complete variable domain is ETGVTQSPTHLIKTRGQQVTLRCSSQSGHNTVSWYQQALGQGPQFIFQYYREEENGRGNFPPRFSGLQFPNYSSELNVNALELDDSALYLCASSLEGGFNGYTFGSGTRLTVV.

The rearrangement uses TRBV7-6 and TRBJ2-7; D uncertain. The V gene's germline CDR1 is SGHVS and CDR2 FNYEAQ. The CDR3 is made up of 16 amino acids. Trimming removed 5 bases from V and 10 bases from J, with 27 bases in between. The CDR3 region is CASSVGAALSPLHQYF. The CDR3 nucleotides are TGTGCCAGCAGCGTCGGTGCCGCCCTCTCACCCCTCCACCAGTACTTC. Drawing the rest from reference TRBV7-6 and TRBJ2-7, the complete variable domain is GAGVSQSPRYKVTKRGQDVALRCDPISGHVSLYWYRQALGQGPEFLTYFNYEAQQDKSGLPNDRFSAERPEGSISTLTIQRTEQRDSAMYRCASSVGAALSPLHQYFGPGTRLTVT.

The CDR3, as DNA: TGCACCATGACCCGGGGCAGGTGGGATGCGCAGTATTTT. Protein sequence: CTMTRGRWDAQYF. The chain carries TRBV20-1 and TRBJ2-3; possibly TRBD1 or TRBD2 for D (5 bases each). The CDR3 runs 13 residues. Per the germline V gene, CDR1 is DFQATT and CDR2 is SNEGSKA (reference sequence).

As for this clonotype: With a much larger clone just one base away, this may be a read error. Given the absence of the conserved phenylalanine or tryptophan at the CDR3 end, a read error is likely. This chain uses TRBV7-9 with TRBJ2-7; 7 positions agree with TRBD1. J gave up 3 bases and V 1 base, and 3 bases lay outside the gene matches. Germline CDR1 SEHNR, CDR2 FQNEAQ (reference sequence). CDR3 length: 14 amino acids. The CDR3, as DNA: TGTGCCAGCAGCTTAGGGCAGGGGGACTACGAGCAGTACCTC. Protein sequence: CASSLGQGDYEQYL.

This chain's CDR3 is CASSLQRIGGGRLIYGYTF. DNA of the CDR3: TGTGCCAGCAGCTTGCAGAGAATAGGGGGAGGAAGGCTAATCTATGGCTACACCTTC. The chain combines TRBV11-2 with TRBJ1-2; maybe TRBD1 (6 bases). V shed 3 bases and J shed 4 bases, with 27 bases lying between them. The CDR3 runs to 19 residues. Germline lookup yields CDR1 SGHAT and CDR2 FQNNGV.

V is TRBV9 and J is TRBJ2-7; 7 bases line up with TRBD1. Germline V CDR1 and CDR2: SGDLS, YYNGEE. The junction had 6 bases not matched to a gene; V was cut back by 3 bases and J by 3 bases. CDR3 length: 14 amino acids. The CDR3 region has the DNA TGTGCCAGCAGCGCAGGACAGGTTCGCTACGAGCAGTACTTC. It encodes CASSAGQVRYEQYF. The whole variable domain, filled in from reference TRBV9 and TRBJ2-7, reads DSGVTQTPKHLITATGQRVTLRCSPRSGDLSVYWYQQSLDQGLQFLIQYYNGEERAKGNILERFSAQQFPDLHSELNLSSLELGDSALYFCASSAGQVRYEQYFGPGTRLTVT.

CDR3 in amino acids: CASSIGGAEKLFF. The CDR3 coding sequence is TGTGCCAGTAGTATAGGCGGGGCGGAAAAACTGTTTTTT. The chain combines TRBV19 with TRBJ1-4; D possibly corresponds to TRBD1 (5 bases). The CDR3 extends over 13 amino acids. Germline lookup yields CDR1 LNHDA and CDR2 SQIVND (reference sequence). V was shortened by 1 base and J by 8 bases, with 8 bases between the two germline ends.

The CDR3 protein is CASSKSPGANVLTF. DNA for the CDR3: TGTGCCAGCAGCAAATCCCCCGGGGCCAACGTCCTGACTTTC. This chain uses TRBV7-2 with TRBJ2-6; D not certain. Trimming cost V 5 bases and J 4 bases, with 9 bases left between them. The length of the CDR3 is 14 residues. Germline V gene sequence: CDR1 SGHTA, CDR2 FQGNSA.

This clonotype has a handful of counts. The V gene is TRBV29-1, the J gene TRBJ2-7; TRBD1 agrees at 8 bases. CDR3 length: 15 residues. Trimming at V came to 0 bases and at J to 3 bases, leaving 7 bases not matched to a gene. Germline CDR1 reads SQVTM; CDR2 reads ANQGSEA. CDR3: CSVEDGQGAGYEQYF. The CDR3 coding sequence is TGCAGCGTTGAAGATGGGCAGGGGGCGGGCTACGAGCAGTACTTC.

The sample holds a few counts of this clonotype. The J gene is TRBJ1-5, the V gene TRBV27, with 8 bases fitting TRBD1. This CDR3 is 18 amino acids long. The V and J ends lost 6 bases and 0 bases, in that order; junction bases with no gene match: 13. CDR1 and CDR2 from the germline V gene are MNHEY and SMNVEV (reference sequence). Here the CDR3 DNA reads TGTGCCAGCAGGAGGTTGGACAGGGCCTACTATAGCAATCAGCCCCAGCATTTT. Its translation: CASRRLDRAYYSNQPQHF.

This clonotype was detected many times. The V call is TRBV6-2 or TRBV6-3, the J call TRBJ1-6, with 8 positions matching TRBD1. Per the germline V gene, CDR1 is MNHEY and CDR2 is SVGEGT. The CDR3 covers 13 residues. V dropped 6 bases and J dropped 7; count of bases not matched to a gene: 2. The CDR3 here is CASRRQGNSPLHF. CDR3 bases: TGTGCCAGCAGGCGACAGGGGAATTCACCCCTCCACTTT.

The chain couples TRBV15 to TRBJ1-4; the D is unclear. In germline, CDR1 is LNHNV, CDR2 YYDKDF (reference sequence). The ends were cut back, 8 bases at V and 0 bases at J, with 13 bases in the middle. This CDR3 comprises 15 residues. The CDR3 sequence: CATQTGSATNEKLFF. For the CDR3, the DNA is TGTGCCACCCAAACGGGGAGTGCAACTAATGAAAAACTGTTTTTT. Together with reference TRBV15 and TRBJ1-4, the CDR3 gives the full variable domain: DAMVIQNPRYQVTQFGKPVTLSCSQTLNHNVMYWYQQKSSQAPKLLFHYYDKDFNNEADTPDNFQSRRPNTSFCFLDIRSPGLGDTAMYLCATQTGSATNEKLFFGSGTQLSVL.

This clonotype was found once. At one of its ends the junction is not consistent with the germline gene, which may arise from a read error. J is TRBJ1-1 and V is TRBV7-2; D call uncertain. This CDR3 comprises 14 residues. CDR1 is SGHTA and CDR2 is FQGNSA in the germline V gene. CDR3 in amino acids: CASSFTVTTFEAFF. Here the CDR3 DNA reads TGTGCCAGCAGTTTTACAGTCACAACCTTTGAAGCGTTTTTT. The variable domain in full, completed from reference TRBV7-2 and TRBJ1-1, reads GAGVSQSPSNKVTEKGKDVELRCDPISGHTALYWYRQSLGQGLEFLIYFQGNSAPDKSGLPSDRFSAERTGGSVSTLTIQRTQQEDSAVYLCASSFTVTTFEAFFGQGTRLTVV.

The table lists this clonotype with many counts. The rearrangement joins TRBV7-3 to TRBJ2-7; TRBD2 matches 9 bases. This CDR3 contains 15 residues. Germline CDR1 reads SGHTA; CDR2 reads FQGTGA. The J segment lost 5 bases and the V segment lost 2 bases, leaving 7 bases of the junction unmatched. The CDR3 protein is CASSLGLGLANEQYF. The CDR3 DNA reads as TGTGCCAGCAGCTTAGGGCTCGGACTAGCGAACGAGCAGTACTTC.

The chain joins TRBV10-3 to TRBJ2-5; D gene uncertain. V was shortened by 6 bases and J by 10 bases, with 15 bases between the two germline ends. There are 12 residues in the CDR3. CDR1 is ENHRY and CDR2 is SYGVKD in the germline V gene. As DNA, the CDR3 is TGTGCCATCAGCGAGACCGACAATGACCAGTACTTC. Translating it yields CAISETDNDQYF.

This clonotype was observed at least ten times. The V gene is TRBV6-6, the J gene TRBJ1-5; D remains ambiguous. V was shortened by 6 bases and J by 1 base, with 10 bases between the two germline ends. Germline V gene sequence: CDR1 MNHNY, CDR2 SVGAGI (reference sequence). The CDR3 consists of 14 residues. The CDR3 region is CASSWTSSNQPQHF. The CDR3 DNA is TGTGCCAGCAGCTGGACGTCCAGCAATCAGCCCCAGCATTTT.

This chain joins TRBV20-1 and TRBJ1-2; a possible D gene is TRBD1 (6 bases). Trimming stripped 5 bases from V and 11 bases from J, with 18 bases between. Per germline, CDR1 DFQATT and CDR2 SNEGSKA (reference sequence). This CDR3 has 12 amino acids. In DNA form, the CDR3 reads TGCAGTGCTGAGGATAGCGGGGGGGCTTACACCTTC. It specifies CSAEDSGGAYTF.

In this sample, this clonotype turned up many times. The chain carries TRBV12-3 or TRBV12-4 and TRBJ2-5, with TRBD1 matching over 7 bases. Losses at the gene ends were 5 bases for V and 5 bases for J; bases not matched to a gene: 5. This CDR3 contains 13 residues. Here the CDR3 reads CASSTTGAETQYF. Here the CDR3 DNA reads TGTGCCAGCAGTACAACAGGGGCCGAGACCCAGTACTTC.

As to this clonotype: Sequence at one end of the junction differs from germline and may be a read error. The chain links TRBV12-5 to TRBJ2-7; 8 bases are shared with TRBD2. The germline V gene has CDR1 LGHNT and CDR2 FRNRAP. The CDR3 spans 15 residues. The DNA of the CDR3 is TGTGCTAGCGGTTTGGTACGCGGGGGGTCCTACGAGCAGTACTTC. Translation gives CASGLVRGGSYEQYF.

Comments on this clonotype: Germline and junction disagree at one end, which may indicate a read error. The chain combines TRBV11-2 with TRBJ2-7; no definite D call. The CDR3 is made up of 13 amino acids. The germline V gene has CDR1 SGHAT and CDR2 FQNNGV. Here the CDR3 reads CATSIDTIYEQYF. The CDR3 DNA reads TGTGCCACCAGCATAGACACCATTTACGAGCAGTACTTC.

The sample holds many counts of this clonotype. V and J are TRBV4-2 and TRBJ1-5; D ambiguous. CDR1 and CDR2 from the germline V gene are LGHNA and YNFKEQ. V gave up 5 bases and J gave up 7 bases, with 9 bases separating them. The CDR3 is 12 amino acids. The CDR3 sequence is CASSYAGQPQHF. For the CDR3, the DNA is TGTGCCAGCAGCTATGCGGGCCAGCCCCAGCATTTT.

On this clonotype itself: The germline gene is not matched at one end of the junction; a read error may be the cause. This chain links TRBV7-9 with TRBJ1-1, with D perhaps matching TRBD1 (6 bases). This CDR3 is 14 amino acids long. Germline loops: CDR1 SEHNR, CDR2 FQNEAQ (reference sequence). The CDR3 nucleotides are TGTGCCAGCAGGGCCCCAGGGGAGCAGGATGAAGCTTCCTTT. Translation: CASRAPGEQDEASF.

This clonotype showed up many times. This rearrangement joins TRBV20-1 to TRBJ1-2; D is unclear. Trimming left V 4 bases short and J 0 bases short, with 6 bases between. This CDR3 contains 12 residues. Per the germline V gene, CDR1 is DFQATT and CDR2 is SNEGSKA (reference sequence). CDR3 amino acids: CSAIQTNYGYTF. The CDR3 DNA follows: TGCAGTGCTATACAGACTAACTATGGCTACACCTTC.